The sequence of this TCR beta chain was determined in a study of T-cell memory formation after mild COVID-19. Findings of the study overall: Some clones that responded were present in memory (sampled pre-infection), which suggests cross-reactive memory joined. The CD4+ clones that contracted clustered mainly within CM and EM, and the CD8+ clones concentrated in EMRA. Still unconfirmed is whether the second-wave clones peaking on day 37 recognized SARS-CoV-2.

In the case of this clonotype: Its antigen remains unknown.

Each CDR3 protein gets one entry after TCRdb re-called the 5' RACE reads with MiXCR. The sample yields a few hundred thousand distinct CDR3 sequences, roughly 15% seen once. Trimming cost V 7 bases and J 5 bases, with 8 bases left between them. The CDR3 is made up of 11 amino acids. Germline CDR1 reads MDHEN; CDR2 reads SYDVKM. The clonotype originates from a man between 18 and 29 years old who had mild COVID-19 (a few samples of this study predate the infection). Cell type and time point are not known. The chain carries TRBV28 and TRBJ1-1; unclear D gene. Sequencing was performed on PBMCs or a T cell subset sorted from them (not recorded which). This chain's CDR3 is CASTLWTEAFF. In nucleotides, the CDR3 is TGTGCCAGCACCTTGTGGACTGAAGCTTTCTTT.